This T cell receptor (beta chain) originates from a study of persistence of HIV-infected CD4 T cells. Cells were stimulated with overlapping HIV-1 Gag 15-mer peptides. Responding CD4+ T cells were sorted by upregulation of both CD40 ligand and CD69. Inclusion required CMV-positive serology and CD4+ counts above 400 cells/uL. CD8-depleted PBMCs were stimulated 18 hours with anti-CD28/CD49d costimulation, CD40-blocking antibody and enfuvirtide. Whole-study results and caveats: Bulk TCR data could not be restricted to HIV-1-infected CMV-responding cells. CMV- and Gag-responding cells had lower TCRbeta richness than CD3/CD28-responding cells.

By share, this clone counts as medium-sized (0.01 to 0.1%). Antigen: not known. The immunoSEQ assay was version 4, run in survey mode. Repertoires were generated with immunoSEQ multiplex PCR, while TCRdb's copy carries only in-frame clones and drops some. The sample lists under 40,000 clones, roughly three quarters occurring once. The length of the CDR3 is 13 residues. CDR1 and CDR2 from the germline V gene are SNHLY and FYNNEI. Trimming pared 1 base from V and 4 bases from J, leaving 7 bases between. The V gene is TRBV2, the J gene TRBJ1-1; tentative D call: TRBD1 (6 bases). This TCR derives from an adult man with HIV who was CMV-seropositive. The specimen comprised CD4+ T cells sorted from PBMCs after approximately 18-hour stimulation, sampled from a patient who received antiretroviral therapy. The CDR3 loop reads CASSEEGGTEAFF. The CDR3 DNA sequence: TGTGCCAGCAGTGAAGAGGGGGGCACTGAAGCTTTCTTT. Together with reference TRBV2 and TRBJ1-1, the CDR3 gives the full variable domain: EPEVTQTPSHQVTQMGQEVILRCVPISNHLYFYWYRQILGQKVEFLVSFYNNEISEKSEIFDDQFSVERPDGSNFTLKIRSTKLEDSAMYFCASSEEGGTEAFFGQGTRLTVV.